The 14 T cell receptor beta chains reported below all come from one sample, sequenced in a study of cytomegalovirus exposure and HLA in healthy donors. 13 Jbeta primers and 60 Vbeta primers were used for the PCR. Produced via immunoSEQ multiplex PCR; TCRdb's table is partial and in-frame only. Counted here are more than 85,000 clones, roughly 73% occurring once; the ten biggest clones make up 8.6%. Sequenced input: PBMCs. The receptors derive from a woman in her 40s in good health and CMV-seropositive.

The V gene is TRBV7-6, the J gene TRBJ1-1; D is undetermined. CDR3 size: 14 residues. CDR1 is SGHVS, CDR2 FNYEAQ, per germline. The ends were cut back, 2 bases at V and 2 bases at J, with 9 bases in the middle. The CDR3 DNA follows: TGTGCCAGCAGCTTACGGGTGTTCAACACTGAAGCTTTCTTT. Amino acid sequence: CASSLRVFNTEAFF.

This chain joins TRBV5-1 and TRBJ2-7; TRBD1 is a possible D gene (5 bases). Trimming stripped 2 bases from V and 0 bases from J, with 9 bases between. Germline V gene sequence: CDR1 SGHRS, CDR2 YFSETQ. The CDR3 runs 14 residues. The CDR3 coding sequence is TGCGCCAGCAGCTTTTCAGGGAACTCCTACGAGCAGTACTTC. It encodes CASSFSGNSYEQYF.

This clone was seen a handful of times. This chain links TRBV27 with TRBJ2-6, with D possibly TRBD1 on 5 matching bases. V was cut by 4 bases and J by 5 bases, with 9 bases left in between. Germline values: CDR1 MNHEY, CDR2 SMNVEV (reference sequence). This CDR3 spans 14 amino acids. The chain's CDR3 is CASSSPGWANVLTF. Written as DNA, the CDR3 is TGTGCCAGCAGTTCACCAGGGTGGGCCAACGTCCTGACTTTC.

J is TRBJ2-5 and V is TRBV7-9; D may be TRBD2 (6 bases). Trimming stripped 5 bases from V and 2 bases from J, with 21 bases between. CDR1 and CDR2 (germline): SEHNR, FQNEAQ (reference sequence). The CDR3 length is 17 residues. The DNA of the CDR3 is TGTGCCAGCAGCCCCAGGAGCGTCAATAGCGGACAAGAGACCCAGTACTTC. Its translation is CASSPRSVNSGQETQYF.

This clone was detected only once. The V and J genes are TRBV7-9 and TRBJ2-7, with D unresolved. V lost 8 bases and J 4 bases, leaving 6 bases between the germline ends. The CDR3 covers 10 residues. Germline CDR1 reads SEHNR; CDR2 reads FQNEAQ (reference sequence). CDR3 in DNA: TGTGCCAGCGGCCAATACGAGCAGTACTTC. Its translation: CASGQYEQYF.

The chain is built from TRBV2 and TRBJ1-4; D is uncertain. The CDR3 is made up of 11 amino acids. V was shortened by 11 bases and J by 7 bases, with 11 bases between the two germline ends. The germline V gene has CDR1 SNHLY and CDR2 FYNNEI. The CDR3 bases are TGTGCCCTTTTGAGAGGTGAAAAACTGTTTTTT. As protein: CALLRGEKLFF.

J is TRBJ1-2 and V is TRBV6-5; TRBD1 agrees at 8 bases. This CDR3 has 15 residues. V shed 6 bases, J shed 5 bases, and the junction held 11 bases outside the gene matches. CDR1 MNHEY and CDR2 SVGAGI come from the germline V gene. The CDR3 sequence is CASSFTPTGGYGYTF. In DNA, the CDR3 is TGTGCCAGCAGCTTTACTCCAACAGGGGGATATGGCTACACCTTC.

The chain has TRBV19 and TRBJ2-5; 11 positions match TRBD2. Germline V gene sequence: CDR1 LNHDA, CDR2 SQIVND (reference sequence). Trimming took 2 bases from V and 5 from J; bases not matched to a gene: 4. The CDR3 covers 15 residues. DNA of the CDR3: TGTGCCAGTAGTATAACTAGCGGGAGTTTTGAGACCCAGTACTTC. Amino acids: CASSITSGSFETQYF.

The CDR3 DNA sequence: TGTGCCAGCTGGTGGAGGGATTCGACTGAAGCTTTCTTT. This gives the protein CASWWRDSTEAFF. The gene calls are TRBV28 and TRBJ1-1; D unclear. CDR3 size: 13 residues. V was pared by 8 bases and J by 5 bases, with 15 bases between. The germline CDR1 and CDR2 sequences are MDHEN and SYDVKM.

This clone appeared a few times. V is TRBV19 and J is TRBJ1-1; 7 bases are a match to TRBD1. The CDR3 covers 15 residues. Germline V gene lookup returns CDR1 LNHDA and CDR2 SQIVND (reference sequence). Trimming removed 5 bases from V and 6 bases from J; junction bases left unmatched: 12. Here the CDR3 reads CASSHLSDRVAEAFF. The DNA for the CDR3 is TGTGCCAGTAGTCACCTCTCCGACAGGGTGGCTGAAGCTTTCTTT.

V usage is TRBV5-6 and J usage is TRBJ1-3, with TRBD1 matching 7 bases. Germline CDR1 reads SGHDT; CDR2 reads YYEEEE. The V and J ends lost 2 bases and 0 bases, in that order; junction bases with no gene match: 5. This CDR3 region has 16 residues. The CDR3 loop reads CASSFRQGVSGNTIYF. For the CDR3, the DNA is TGTGCCAGCAGCTTTCGACAGGGAGTCTCTGGAAACACCATATATTTT.

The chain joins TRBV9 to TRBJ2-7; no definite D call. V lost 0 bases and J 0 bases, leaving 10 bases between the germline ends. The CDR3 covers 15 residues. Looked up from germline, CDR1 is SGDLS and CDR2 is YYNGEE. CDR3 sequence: CASSVDIASSYEQYF. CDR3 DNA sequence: TGTGCCAGCAGCGTAGATATTGCTAGCTCCTACGAGCAGTACTTC. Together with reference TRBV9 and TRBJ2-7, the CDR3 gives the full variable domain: DSGVTQTPKHLITATGQRVTLRCSPRSGDLSVYWYQQSLDQGLQFLIQYYNGEERAKGNILERFSAQQFPDLHSELNLSSLELGDSALYFCASSVDIASSYEQYFGPGTRLTVT.

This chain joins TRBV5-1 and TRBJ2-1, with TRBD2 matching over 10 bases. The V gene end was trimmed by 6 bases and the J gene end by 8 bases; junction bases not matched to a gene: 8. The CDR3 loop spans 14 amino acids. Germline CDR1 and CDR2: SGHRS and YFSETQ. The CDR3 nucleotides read TGCGCCAGCATAGGCATAGCGGGAGGACATGAGCAGTTCTTC. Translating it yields CASIGIAGGHEQFF.

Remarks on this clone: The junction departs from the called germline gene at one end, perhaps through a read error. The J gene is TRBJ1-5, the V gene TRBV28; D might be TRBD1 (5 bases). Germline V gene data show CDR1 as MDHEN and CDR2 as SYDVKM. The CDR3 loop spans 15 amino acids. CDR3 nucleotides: TGTACCAGCAGTCAAAGGGTCCGGGGGAATCAGCCCCAGCATTTT. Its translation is CTSSQRVRGNQPQHF. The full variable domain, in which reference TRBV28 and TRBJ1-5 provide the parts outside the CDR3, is DVKVTQSSRYLVKRTGEKVFLECVQDMDHENMFWYRQDPGLGLRLIYFSYDVKMKEKGDIPEGYSVSREKKERFSLILESASTNQTSMYLCTSSQRVRGNQPQHFGDGTRLSIL.